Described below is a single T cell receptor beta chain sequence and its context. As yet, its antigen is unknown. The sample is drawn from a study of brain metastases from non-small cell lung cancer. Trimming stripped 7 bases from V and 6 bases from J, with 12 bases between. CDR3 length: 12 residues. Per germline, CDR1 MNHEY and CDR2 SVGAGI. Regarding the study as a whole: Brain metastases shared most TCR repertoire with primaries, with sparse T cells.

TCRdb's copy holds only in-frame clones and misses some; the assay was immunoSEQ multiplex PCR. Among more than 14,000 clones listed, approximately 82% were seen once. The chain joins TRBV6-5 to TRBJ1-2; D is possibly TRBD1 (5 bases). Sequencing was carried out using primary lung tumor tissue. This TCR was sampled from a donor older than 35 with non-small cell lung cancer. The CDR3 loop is CASTALGDGYTF. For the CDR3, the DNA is TGTGCCAGCACTGCACTGGGGGATGGCTACACCTTC.